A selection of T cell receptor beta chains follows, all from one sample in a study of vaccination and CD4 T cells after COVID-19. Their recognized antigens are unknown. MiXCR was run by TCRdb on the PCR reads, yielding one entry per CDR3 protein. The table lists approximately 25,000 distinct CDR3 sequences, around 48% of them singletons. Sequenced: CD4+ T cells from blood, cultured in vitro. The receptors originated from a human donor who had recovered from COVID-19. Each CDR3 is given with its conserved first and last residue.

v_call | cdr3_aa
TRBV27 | CASSLERGRGDTQYF
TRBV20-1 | CSATTRGVEQYF
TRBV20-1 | CSASSYRGPYEQYF
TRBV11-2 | CANSWGDPDQETQYF
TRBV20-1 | CSAPGGQSIGYTF
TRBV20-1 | CSARVSSGTGELFF
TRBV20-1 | CSARGRSSGAFSYEQYF
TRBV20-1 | CSARTWEAYSNQPQHF
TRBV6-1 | CASGHRDRDYGYTF
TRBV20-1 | CSARDPVLRNEQFF
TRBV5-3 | CASSRYSGYEQYF
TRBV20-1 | CSAPQAVANTGELFF
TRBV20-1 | CSARDRGLVSYNEQFF
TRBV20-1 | CSASWVNGELFF
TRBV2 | CASLRERSTEAFF
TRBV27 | CASSLSGVGTEAFF
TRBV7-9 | CASNNPGGSSYNEQFF
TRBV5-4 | CASSWGQGAQDTQYF